The clone carrying this TCR beta chain showed up just once. Trimming cost V 4 bases and J 2 bases, with 12 bases left between them. From germline, CDR1 is SGHNT and CDR2 YYREEE (reference sequence). This CDR3 has 14 amino acids. The data derive from a study of blood T cell repertoires in COVID-19. As for the study in general: Samples came from the United States, Italy and Spain, spanning acute and convalescent COVID-19. Sample material is recorded as cDNA or gDNA derived from T cells, B-cell-depleted T cells, or PBMCs.

Methods used by the authors: Estimation of nucleated cell counts was performed using reference gene primer amplification. Measured with immunoSEQ multiplex PCR; TCRdb has only the in-frame clones, and not every one. V and J calls and clone size are copied from that table; D and trimming were computed from the DNA. Of tens of thousands of clones listed, 80% to 90% are singletons. J is TRBJ1-1 and V is TRBV5-4, with D maybe TRBD1 (5 bases). This clonotype originated in a woman older than 75 with active or convalescent COVID-19. Specimen: peripheral blood. CDR3 residues: CASSLRVGNTEAFF. The CDR3 nucleotides are TGTGCCAGCAGCCTCAGGGTAGGAAACACTGAAGCTTTCTTT.